Following are 31 T cell receptor beta chains from one sample sequenced in a study of blood T cells in healthy people across ages. Sample-barcoded 5' priming and a J-beta primer mix drove a second PCR of about 6 to 11 cycles. Each CDR3 protein is one row after TCRdb ran MiXCR on the 5' RACE reads. The data contain 1.5 million to 2 million distinct CDR3 sequences, about 39% of them singletons. Sequencing input: blood. These receptors originate from a human donor in good health.

A few counts support this clonotype. The chain combines TRBV6-5 with TRBJ2-5; 7 bases agree with TRBD1. The CDR3 loop spans 14 amino acids. Losses at the gene ends were 6 bases for V and 7 bases for J; bases not matched to a gene: 11. Germline V CDR1 and CDR2: MNHEY, SVGAGI. The DNA of the CDR3 is TGTGCCAGCAGCGTAACAGGGGTCTCTGGGACCCAGTACTTC. Its translation is CASSVTGVSGTQYF.

Turning to this clonotype: One end of the junction fails to match germline, which may point to a read error. The V and J genes are TRBV20-1 and TRBJ2-7; TRBD2 matches 7 bases. There are 13 residues in the CDR3. Looked up from germline, CDR1 is DFQATT and CDR2 is SNEGSKA (reference sequence). DNA for the CDR3: TGCAGTGCTAATGGGGGGGATACCTACGAGCGGTACTTC. Amino acids: CSANGGDTYERYF.

V is TRBV4-1 and J is TRBJ1-5; D is ambiguous. Germline CDR1 is MGHRA and CDR2 is YSYEKL. This CDR3 is 17 amino acids long. Trimming shortened V by 0 bases and J by 0 bases, and 12 bases separated the two germline ends. The CDR3 sequence: CASSQEVADYSNQPQHF. The CDR3 bases are TGCGCCAGCAGCCAAGAAGTGGCAGACTATAGCAATCAGCCCCAGCATTTT.

For the CDR3, the DNA is TGCGCCAGCAGCTTGTGGGGACAGGAGAACACAGATACGCAGTATTTT. Its protein product is CASSLWGQENTDTQYF. The chain recombines TRBV5-1 with TRBJ2-3; 8 bases map to TRBD1. Unmatched junction bases numbered 6, after V lost 1 base and J lost 2 bases. The CDR3 has 16 residues. The germline V gene encodes CDR1 SGHRS and CDR2 YFSETQ.

The V call is TRBV20-1, the J call TRBJ2-6; the D is unclear. CDR3 length: 14 amino acids. The V gene lost 6 bases and the J gene lost 0 bases, with 9 bases spanning the gap. CDR1 and CDR2 (germline): DFQATT, SNEGSKA (reference sequence). This CDR3 reads CSALRISGANVLTF. The DNA for the CDR3 is TGCAGTGCCCTCCGGATCTCTGGGGCCAACGTCCTGACTTTC.

CDR3 DNA sequence: TGTGCCAGCAGTCGAGGGGAAAAGAATCAGCCCCAGCATTTT. This encodes CASSRGEKNQPQHF. The V call is TRBV6-2 or TRBV6-3, the J call TRBJ1-5, with a weak D call TRBD1 (5 bases). CDR1 MNHEY and CDR2 SVGEGT come from the germline V gene. V was pared by 5 bases and J by 4 bases, with 12 bases between. This CDR3 contains 14 residues.

The genes are TRBV7-2 and TRBJ2-1; 10 positions agree with TRBD2. Looked up from germline, CDR1 is SGHTA and CDR2 is FQGNSA. The CDR3 totals 16 residues. Trimming took 5 bases from V and 8 from J; bases not matched to a gene: 12. CDR3 amino acids: CASSVVPAGGRDEQFF. DNA for the CDR3: TGTGCCAGCAGCGTAGTGCCAGCGGGGGGGCGCGATGAGCAGTTCTTC.

This chain links TRBV20-1 with TRBJ2-5; TRBD2 matches at 15 bases. CDR3 length equals 17 residues. V was pared by 3 bases and J by 2 bases, with 7 bases of the junction left unmatched. Germline V lookup: CDR1 DFQATT, CDR2 SNEGSKA (reference sequence). This chain's CDR3 is CSASPGLAGGHQETQYF. As DNA, the CDR3 is TGCAGTGCTAGCCCCGGACTAGCGGGGGGGCATCAAGAGACCCAGTACTTC.

The chain is built from TRBV28 and TRBJ2-7; D could derive from TRBD1 or TRBD2 (5 bases each). The end of the DNA aligns better with TRBJ2-5, so the J call may be wrong. Germline CDR1 is MDHEN and CDR2 is SYDVKM. The CDR3 is made up of 17 amino acids. The CDR3 here is CASSLKEGPSRRETQYF. DNA of the CDR3: TGTGCCAGCAGCTTAAAAGAGGGGCCCTCTAGAAGAGAGACCCAGTACTTC.

The V gene is TRBV7-9, the J gene TRBJ2-5; 8 bases fit TRBD1. The J call could be wrong; TRBJ2-7 is a better fit for the DNA end. The germline V gene has CDR1 SEHNR and CDR2 FQNEAQ (reference sequence). CDR3 length equals 14 residues. The CDR3 here is CASSFSTGAGEQYF. The CDR3 region has the DNA TGTGCCAGCAGCTTCTCGACAGGGGCTGGCGAGCAGTACTTC.

The rearrangement links TRBV20-1 to TRBJ1-5; D uncertain. Trimming removed 3 bases at V and 4 bases at J, with 10 bases between. The CDR3 has 13 residues. Germline V gives CDR1 DFQATT, CDR2 SNEGSKA (reference sequence). The CDR3 spells CSARFRGNQPQHF. In DNA, the CDR3 is TGCAGTGCTAGGTTCCGCGGGAATCAGCCCCAGCATTTT.

This clonotype was picked up a small number of times. The chain joins TRBV4-2 to TRBJ1-5, with D perhaps TRBD1 (6 bases). The germline gives CDR1 LGHNA, CDR2 YNFKEQ. The germline V and J ends were trimmed by 0 bases and 0 bases, with 12 bases remaining between them. This CDR3 contains 17 residues. CDR3: CASSQDWTDYSNQPQHF. CDR3 sequence (DNA): TGTGCCAGCAGCCAAGATTGGACAGACTATAGCAATCAGCCCCAGCATTTT.

This clonotype was recorded a few times. V is TRBV11-1 and J is TRBJ2-7, with a possible D match to TRBD1 (5 bases). Per germline, CDR1 SGHAT and CDR2 FQDESV (reference sequence). The ends were cut back, 2 bases at V and 4 bases at J, with 15 bases in the middle. This CDR3 is built from 15 residues. The CDR3 region is CASSLRFTGSYEQYF. CDR3 in DNA: TGTGCCAGCAGCTTACGGTTTACAGGATCTTACGAGCAGTACTTC. Full variable domain (missing parts from reference TRBV11-1 and TRBJ2-7): EAEVAQSPRYKITEKSQAVAFWCDPISGHATLYWYRQILGQGPELLVQFQDESVVDDSQLPKDRFSAERLKGVDSTLKIQPAELGDSAMYLCASSLRFTGSYEQYFGPGTRLTVT.

This rearrangement joins TRBV12-3 or TRBV12-4 to TRBJ2-1; D remains ambiguous. V gave up 6 bases and J gave up 4 bases, with 13 bases separating them. CDR3 size: 14 residues. The CDR3 region is CASSETLGYNEQFF. For the CDR3, the DNA is TGTGCCAGCAGCGAGACCCTTGGGTACAATGAGCAGTTCTTC.

The J gene is TRBJ2-3, the V gene TRBV4-3; unclear D gene. The CDR3 totals 14 residues. Germline V gene sequence: CDR1 LGHNA, CDR2 YSLEER. V was trimmed by 9 bases and J by 5 bases, leaving 18 bases between them. CDR3 DNA: TGCGCCAGTAGACCGGGCACCTCAGTAGATACGCAGTATTTT. It codes for CASRPGTSVDTQYF.

The chain couples TRBV7-2 to TRBJ2-3; TRBD2 agrees at 10 bases. CDR1 is SGHTA and CDR2 is FQGNSA in the germline V gene. V lost 5 bases, J lost 5 bases, and 10 bases stayed unmatched. The CDR3 is 16 amino acids. The CDR3 nucleotides are TGTACCAGCAGCGCTAAGCTAGCGGGGGAAGTAGATACGCAGTATTTT. Translated, it gives CTSSAKLAGEVDTQYF.

The rearrangement joins TRBV5-4 to TRBJ2-3, with 7 positions matching TRBD1. Unmatched junction bases numbered 4, after V lost 4 bases and J lost 5 bases. The CDR3 runs to 13 residues. Germline V gives CDR1 SGHNT, CDR2 YYREEE (reference sequence). The CDR3 sequence: CASSPTGEDTQYF. CDR3 nucleotide sequence: TGTGCCAGCAGCCCTACAGGGGAAGATACGCAGTATTTT. Together with reference TRBV5-4 and TRBJ2-3, the CDR3 gives the full variable domain: ETGVTQSPTHLIKTRGQQVTLRCSSQSGHNTVSWYQQALGQGPQFIFQYYREEENGRGNFPPRFSGLQFPNYSSELNVNALELDDSALYLCASSPTGEDTQYFGPGTRLTVL.

This clonotype was observed once. The chain is built from TRBV18 and TRBJ2-4; D unresolved. From germline, CDR1 is KGHSH and CDR2 LQKENI. There are 11 residues in the CDR3. Trimming left V 3 bases short and J 13 bases short, with 10 bases between. The CDR3 DNA sequence: TGTGCCAGCTCACCCATGTCTGAGCAGTACTTC. It specifies CASSPMSEQYF.

This clonotype has just a few counts. The rearrangement joins TRBV14 to TRBJ1-6; D is possibly TRBD1 (5 bases). Germline CDR1 SGHDN, CDR2 FVKESK. V gave up 0 bases and J gave up 4 bases, with 19 bases separating them. The CDR3 is made up of 19 amino acids. The CDR3 reads CASSQDRPGVRDYNSPLHF. The CDR3 DNA reads TGTGCCAGCAGCCAAGATCGCCCCGGCGTCAGGGATTATAATTCACCCCTCCACTTT.

The V gene is TRBV19, the J gene TRBJ1-2; possibly TRBD1 for D (5 bases). Germline assignment: CDR1 LNHDA and CDR2 SQIVND (reference sequence). This CDR3 contains 14 residues. Trimming cost V 4 bases and J 3 bases, with 12 bases left between them. The CDR3, as DNA: TGTGCCAGTAGTACACCGGGACTGCACTATGGCTACACCTTC. Translation: CASSTPGLHYGYTF.

Details on this clonotype: This could be a read error, since a much larger clone is one nucleotide away. The V gene is TRBV20-1, the J gene TRBJ2-3; TRBD2 matches at 7 bases. Germline V gene sequence: CDR1 DFQATT, CDR2 SNEGSKA (reference sequence). The CDR3 sequence is 17 residues long. Unmatched junction bases numbered 18, after V lost 4 bases and J lost 5 bases. This chain's CDR3 is CSAILSLRAGSRDTQYF. The CDR3 nucleotides are TGCAGTGCTATTCTCTCCCTCAGAGCGGGGTCGAGAGATACGCAGTATTTT.

The V and J genes are TRBV29-1 and TRBJ2-3; D perhaps matches TRBD2 (6 bases). The CDR3 totals 15 residues. V lost 0 bases and J 9 bases, leaving 19 bases between the germline ends. In germline, CDR1 is SQVTM, CDR2 ANQGSEA. This CDR3 is CSVEDGWGVRGTQYF. CDR3 nucleotide sequence: TGCAGCGTTGAAGATGGGTGGGGGGTTAGAGGGACGCAGTATTTT.

The rearrangement links TRBV27 to TRBJ2-7, with 7 bases aligning to TRBD1. CDR3 size: 13 residues. Germline V CDR1 and CDR2: MNHEY, SMNVEV (reference sequence). V lost 5 bases to trimming and J lost 6 bases; unmatched junction nucleotides: 7. The CDR3 DNA reads as TGTGCCAGCAGTATGGAGACAGGGTCCGAGCAGTACTTC. It yields the protein CASSMETGSEQYF.

The rearrangement links TRBV4-1 to TRBJ1-4, with TRBD1 identical over 7 bases. The length of the CDR3 is 14 residues. CDR1 is MGHRA, CDR2 YSYEKL, per germline. V lost 3 bases, J lost 5 bases, and 3 bases stayed unmatched. The CDR3 is CASSQRGQNEKLFF. In nucleotides, the CDR3 is TGCGCCAGCAGCCAGAGGGGACAGAATGAAAAACTGTTTTTT.

This clonotype was detected a few times. This rearrangement joins TRBV27 to TRBJ1-6; D possibly corresponds to TRBD1 (6 bases). This CDR3 region has 15 residues. From germline, CDR1 is MNHEY and CDR2 SMNVEV (reference sequence). The V end lost 5 bases, the J end lost 8 bases, and 16 bases lay between the germline ends. The CDR3 DNA follows: TGTGCCAGCAGTCCACAACAACAGGGTTATTCACCCCTCCACTTT. This sequence encodes CASSPQQQGYSPLHF.

The chain's CDR3 is CSVLSFGLGDWGYTF. CDR3 DNA sequence: TGCAGCGTTCTTTCCTTCGGGTTGGGCGACTGGGGCTACACCTTC. V gene TRBV29-1 combines with J gene TRBJ1-2, with D unclear. From germline, CDR1 is SQVTM and CDR2 ANQGSEA. The V end was cut by 5 bases, the J end by 8 bases, with 24 bases between. The length of the CDR3 is 15 residues.

This chain uses TRBV12-3 or TRBV12-4 with TRBJ2-5; D gene uncertain. The CDR3 is 14 residues long. The V end was cut by 6 bases, the J end by 0 bases, with 11 bases between. CDR3: CASRGAEYQETQYF. DNA for the CDR3: TGTGCCAGCAGGGGCGCTGAGTACCAAGAGACCCAGTACTTC.

The chain employs TRBV12-3 or TRBV12-4 and TRBJ1-2, with 7 bases identical to TRBD1. After removal of 6 bases from V and 1 base from J, the junction contained 11 bases not matched to a gene. The CDR3 is 16 residues long. This CDR3 is CASRSTGTVINYGYTF. In DNA form, the CDR3 reads TGTGCCAGCAGATCTACTGGGACAGTAATTAACTATGGCTACACCTTC.

CDR3 DNA sequence: TGTGCCAGCCGCCTGACTAGCGGCAATGAGCAGTTCTTC. Its translation is CASRLTSGNEQFF. V gene TRBV6-1 combines with J gene TRBJ2-1, with 9 bases fitting TRBD2. V shed 8 bases and J 6 bases; nucleotides not matched to a gene: 5. Germline V gives CDR1 MNHNS, CDR2 SASEGT. The length of the CDR3 is 13 residues.

The rearrangement uses TRBV20-1 and TRBJ2-1, with 8 bases identical to TRBD1. The J segment lost 8 bases and the V segment lost 3 bases, leaving 9 bases of the junction unmatched. Per germline, CDR1 DFQATT and CDR2 SNEGSKA (reference sequence). The CDR3 loop spans 14 amino acids. The CDR3 sequence: CSARVPGGSDEQFF. Written as DNA, the CDR3 is TGCAGTGCTAGGGTTCCAGGGGGCTCCGATGAGCAGTTCTTC.

The chain employs TRBV18 and TRBJ1-2; D gene ambiguous. Trimming took 2 bases from V and 1 from J, leaving 20 bases between them. From germline, CDR1 is KGHSH and CDR2 LQKENI. CDR3 length equals 18 residues. The CDR3 here is CASSPETGKVRFNYGYTF. The CDR3 region has the DNA TGTGCCAGCTCACCAGAAACCGGAAAGGTTCGGTTTAACTATGGCTACACCTTC.